The 27 T cell receptor beta chains presented below share a single source sample, sequenced in a study of early T cells in non-severe SARS-CoV-2 infection. In TCRdb, the 5' RACE reads were re-called with MiXCR into one record per CDR3 protein. The sample lists about 48,000 distinct CDR3 sequences, around 13% occurring once. The sequencing input was whole blood. Receptors originate from an adult who was a healthcare worker with PCR-confirmed SARS-CoV-2 infection or an uninfected control (not recorded which).

A few counts support this clonotype. Compared with germline, one end of the junction differs, possibly owing to a read error. This chain joins TRBV2 and TRBJ1-4; D gene uncertain. Germline CDR1 SNHLY, CDR2 FYNNEI. This CDR3 has 15 amino acids. The CDR3 reads CASSEWQATNEKLFF. DNA for the CDR3: TGTGCCAGCAGTGAATGGCAGGCAACTAATGAGAAACTGTTTTTT.

V gene TRBV4-1 combines with J gene TRBJ1-1; TRBD1 matches 9 bases. With V trimmed by 2 bases and J by 7 bases, 11 bases remained unmatched. The CDR3 extends over 16 amino acids. The germline V gene has CDR1 MGHRA and CDR2 YSYEKL. The CDR3 region has the DNA TGCGCCAGCAGCCAAAGCTACAGACAGGGGGGCAGTGAAGCTTTCTTT. Residues: CASSQSYRQGGSEAFF.

The chain is built from TRBV9 and TRBJ1-3; 9 bases are a match to TRBD1. V lost 2 bases and J lost 0; bases outside the gene matches: 0. Per germline, CDR1 SGDLS and CDR2 YYNGEE. The CDR3 is made up of 15 amino acids. Here the CDR3 reads CASSVGQGSGNTIYF. The CDR3 nucleotides are TGTGCCAGCAGCGTGGGACAGGGCTCTGGAAACACCATATATTTT.

The rearrangement links TRBV7-2 to TRBJ1-1, with TRBD1 identical over 7 bases. Germline trimming cut 2 bases from V and 1 base from J; bases unmatched to any gene: 4. Per the germline V gene, CDR1 is SGHTA and CDR2 is FQGNSA. This CDR3 spans 15 amino acids. The CDR3: CASSLTGVANTEAFF. The DNA of the CDR3 is TGTGCCAGCAGCTTAACAGGGGTGGCGAACACTGAAGCTTTCTTT.

The chain links TRBV11-2 to TRBJ2-1; TRBD2 is a possible D gene (6 bases). The V end lost 6 bases, the J end lost 4 bases, and 13 bases lay between the germline ends. Looked up from germline, CDR1 is SGHAT and CDR2 is FQNNGV. The CDR3 runs to 14 residues. DNA of the CDR3: TGTGCCAGCAGTTCCATGGCGGGATACAATGAGCAGTTCTTC. This codes for CASSSMAGYNEQFF.

This clonotype came up a few times. The junction departs from germline at one end; a sequencing error may be responsible. This chain uses TRBV19 with TRBJ2-2; TRBD1 matches 10 bases. The CDR3 extends over 15 amino acids. Germline V lookup: CDR1 LNHDA, CDR2 SQIVND (reference sequence). CDR3 protein: CASKARDRGTEELFF. Written as DNA, the CDR3 is TGTGCCAGTAAGGCCCGGGACAGGGGAACCGAGGAGCTGTTTTTT.

The CDR3 nucleotides read TGTGCCAGCACTGCTCGGCACGGATCCTACGAGCAGTACTTC. Protein sequence: CASTARHGSYEQYF. V and J are TRBV28 and TRBJ2-7; unclear D gene. The CDR3 spans 14 residues. CDR1 is MDHEN and CDR2 is SYDVKM in the germline V gene. V lost 7 bases and J lost 1, with 14 bases in between.

This clonotype was found many times. V is TRBV7-6 and J is TRBJ1-3, with D perhaps matching TRBD1 (6 bases). The CDR3 contains 14 residues. Trimming removed 5 bases from V and 2 bases from J, with 10 bases in between. Germline CDR1 is SGHVS and CDR2 is FNYEAQ. The chain's CDR3 is CASSPRGPGNTIYF. The CDR3 DNA follows: TGTGCCAGCAGCCCCCGGGGGCCTGGAAACACCATATATTTT.

CDR3 coding DNA: TGTGCCAGCAGCTTAACAGGGAACGAAGCTTTCTTT. Residues: CASSLTGNEAFF. This chain links TRBV7-9 with TRBJ1-1, with D possibly matching TRBD1 (6 bases). The germline gives CDR1 SEHNR, CDR2 FQNEAQ (reference sequence). This CDR3 has 12 residues. V dropped 2 bases and J dropped 8 bases, with 9 bases sitting between them.

The chain links TRBV10-3 to TRBJ2-5, with D possibly being TRBD1 (6 bases). Trimming removed 3 bases from V and 2 bases from J, with 13 bases in between. The CDR3 is 15 amino acids. From germline, CDR1 is ENHRY and CDR2 SYGVKD. This chain's CDR3 is CAISEGGRVQETQYF. CDR3 coding DNA: TGTGCCATCAGTGAAGGGGGTAGGGTTCAAGAGACCCAGTACTTC.

This clonotype was recorded many times. The V and J genes are TRBV2 and TRBJ2-7, with a weak D call TRBD2 (5 bases). V lost 1 base, J lost 5 bases, and 21 bases lay in between. CDR1 is SNHLY and CDR2 is FYNNEI in the germline V gene. The CDR3 loop spans 17 amino acids. In nucleotides, the CDR3 is TGTGCCAGCAGTGAAGTAGGGTTGGTGGTCGGGGTGGACGAGCAGTACTTC. It specifies CASSEVGLVVGVDEQYF.

CDR3 protein: CSAPGHQNTEAFF. CDR3 nucleotides: TGCAGTGCACCGGGACACCAGAACACTGAAGCTTTCTTT. The J gene is TRBJ1-1, the V gene TRBV20-1; tentatively, D is TRBD1 (6 bases). V lost 6 bases, J lost 1 base, and 12 bases lay in between. Per germline, CDR1 DFQATT and CDR2 SNEGSKA (reference sequence). This CDR3 region has 13 residues.

Ten or more counts support this clonotype. V and J are TRBV20-1 and TRBJ2-1; 7 nucleotides line up with TRBD1. CDR1 DFQATT and CDR2 SNEGSKA come from the germline V gene (reference sequence). This CDR3 has 14 amino acids. V lost 0 bases, J lost 4 bases, and 3 bases stayed unmatched. CDR3 region: CSARDGTAYNEQFF. In DNA form, the CDR3 reads TGCAGTGCTAGAGACGGGACAGCTTACAATGAGCAGTTCTTC.

Ten or more counts support this clonotype. This rearrangement joins TRBV7-7 to TRBJ2-1; D unresolved. V lost 2 bases, J lost 8 bases, and 13 bases lay in between. This CDR3 comprises 14 residues. Germline CDR1 is SSHAT and CDR2 is FNYEAQ (reference sequence). CDR3 region: CASSLLERGHEQFF. The CDR3 DNA is TGTGCCAGCAGCTTACTAGAACGAGGACATGAGCAGTTCTTC.

This clonotype has only a few counts. This chain connects TRBV7-2 to TRBJ1-1; D might be TRBD1 (6 bases). The CDR3 covers 15 residues. V shed 5 bases and J shed 0 bases, with 13 bases lying between them. In germline, CDR1 is SGHTA, CDR2 FQGNSA. CDR3 in amino acids: CASSINRALNTEAFF. The CDR3 nucleotides are TGTGCCAGCAGCATAAACAGGGCCCTGAACACTGAAGCTTTCTTT.

The table lists this clonotype with many counts. This chain uses TRBV27 with TRBJ2-7; maybe TRBD1 (6 bases). The CDR3 is made up of 14 amino acids. Germline CDR1 MNHEY, CDR2 SMNVEV (reference sequence). V was trimmed by 6 bases and J by 0 bases, leaving 12 bases between them. The DNA for the CDR3 is TGTGCCAGCAGCCAGGACAGTTACTCCTACGAGCAGTACTTC. This gives the protein CASSQDSYSYEQYF.

In DNA form, the CDR3 reads TGTGCCAGCAGCTCTACGGGCCCCGAGCAGTACTTC. This gives the protein CASSSTGPEQYF. The chain is built from TRBV7-9 and TRBJ2-7; the D is unclear. Per the germline V gene, CDR1 is SEHNR and CDR2 is FQNEAQ (reference sequence). The CDR3 is made up of 12 amino acids. Between the trimmed V and J ends, which lost 4 bases and 6 bases, there was a span of 10 bases.

This clonotype was detected a few times. V gene TRBV7-9 combines with J gene TRBJ2-3, with TRBD1 as a possible D gene (5 bases). Germline V gene sequence: CDR1 SEHNR, CDR2 FQNEAQ (reference sequence). The V end was cut by 5 bases, the J end by 4 bases, with 16 bases between. The CDR3 has 15 residues. CDR3 in amino acids: CASSLDKTGPDTQYF. CDR3 sequence (DNA): TGTGCCAGCAGCCTGGACAAAACTGGACCAGATACGCAGTATTTT.

This clonotype was found a few times. The chain couples TRBV6-5 to TRBJ2-2; D is uncertain. The germline V gene has CDR1 MNHEY and CDR2 SVGAGI. V shed 0 bases and J shed 4 bases, with 6 bases lying between them. The CDR3 is 14 amino acids. CDR3 bases: TGTGCCAGCAGTTACTCAGGGCTCACCGGGGAGCTGTTTTTT. Its translation: CASSYSGLTGELFF.

This clonotype was detected ten times or more. CDR3 bases: TGTGCCAGCAGCGGCCGGGACATCGGAATTTCACCCCTCCACTTT. It translates to CASSGRDIGISPLHF. The V gene is TRBV9, the J gene TRBJ1-6; tentatively, D is TRBD1 (6 bases). From germline, CDR1 is SGDLS and CDR2 YYNGEE. V lost 3 bases and J lost 9, with 16 bases in between. This CDR3 is built from 15 residues. Supplemented by reference TRBV9 and TRBJ1-6, the full variable domain reads DSGVTQTPKHLITATGQRVTLRCSPRSGDLSVYWYQQSLDQGLQFLIQYYNGEERAKGNILERFSAQQFPDLHSELNLSSLELGDSALYFCASSGRDIGISPLHFGNGTRLTVT.

The CDR3 sequence: CASSVLDTQYF. The CDR3 nucleotides are TGTGCCAGCTCAGTCCTAGATACGCAGTATTTT. The V and J genes are TRBV2 and TRBJ2-3; D gene ambiguous. Germline CDR1 is SNHLY and CDR2 is FYNNEI. This CDR3 is 11 amino acids long. V was trimmed by 8 bases and J by 5 bases, leaving 8 bases between them. Filled out from reference TRBV2 and TRBJ2-3, the complete variable domain reads EPEVTQTPSHQVTQMGQEVILRCVPISNHLYFYWYRQILGQKVEFLVSFYNNEISEKSEIFDDQFSVERPDGSNFTLKIRSTKLEDSAMYFCASSVLDTQYFGPGTRLTVL.

The chain is built from TRBV29-1 and TRBJ2-3; tentatively, D is TRBD1 or TRBD2 (5 bases each). The CDR3 covers 12 residues. V lost 7 bases to trimming and J lost 2 bases, with 10 bases between them. The germline CDR1 and CDR2 sequences are SQVTM and ANQGSEA. CDR3: CSAWGFTDTQYF. CDR3 coding DNA: TGCAGCGCATGGGGGTTCACAGATACGCAGTATTTT.

This clonotype has just a few counts. The chain recombines TRBV4-2 with TRBJ2-5, with D possibly matching TRBD1 (6 bases). The V end was cut by 1 base, the J end by 5 bases, with 14 bases between. Germline CDR1 reads LGHNA; CDR2 reads YNFKEQ. This CDR3 has 15 residues. The CDR3 DNA reads as TGTGCCAGCAGCCAAGTTCAGGGGCAGTGGGAGACCCAGTACTTC. Translating it yields CASSQVQGQWETQYF.

This chain joins TRBV15 and TRBJ1-4; 8 nucleotides line up with TRBD1. This CDR3 is built from 16 residues. Germline loops: CDR1 LNHNV, CDR2 YYDKDF (reference sequence). The trim removed 3 bases at V and 4 bases at J, leaving 7 bases unmatched. The CDR3: CATSSSGGKGNEKLFF. CDR3 nucleotides: TGTGCCACCAGCAGCTCAGGGGGCAAGGGTAATGAAAAACTGTTTTTT.

The table lists this clonotype with a few counts. One junction end disagrees with the germline gene, perhaps due to a read error. This chain connects TRBV2 to TRBJ2-7, with 15 bases lining up with TRBD2. CDR3 length: 15 amino acids. Looked up from germline, CDR1 is SNHLY and CDR2 is FYNNEI. CDR3 DNA sequence: TGTGCCAGCACCTCCTGGGGGACTAGCGGGGGGACCCAAGATTTC. Its protein is CASTSWGTSGGTQDF.

In its sample, this clonotype was seen a few times. The V call is TRBV20-1, the J call TRBJ2-1, with 12 bases identical to TRBD2. V was clipped by 4 bases and J by 2 bases; unmatched bases: 9. CDR1 is DFQATT, CDR2 SNEGSKA, per germline (reference sequence). CDR3 length: 17 amino acids. CDR3 sequence (DNA): TGCAGTGCTACGCTGACTAGCGGGAGTGGGGCCTACAATGAGCAGTTCTTC. It yields the protein CSATLTSGSGAYNEQFF.

The chain joins TRBV18 to TRBJ1-1, with D maybe TRBD1 (5 bases). V shed 2 bases and J shed 4 bases, with 11 bases lying between them. CDR1 and CDR2 from the germline V gene are KGHSH and LQKENI. The CDR3 has 14 amino acids. As DNA, the CDR3 is TGTGCCAGCTCACCATTGGGGGGAACCACTGAAGCTTTCTTT. It is translated as CASSPLGGTTEAFF.